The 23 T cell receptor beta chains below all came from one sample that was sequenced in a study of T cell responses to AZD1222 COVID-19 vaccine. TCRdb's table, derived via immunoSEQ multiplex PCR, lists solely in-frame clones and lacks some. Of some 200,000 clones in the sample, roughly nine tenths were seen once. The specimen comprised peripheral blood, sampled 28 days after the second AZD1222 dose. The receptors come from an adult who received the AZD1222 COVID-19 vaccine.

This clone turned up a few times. The CDR3 DNA reads as TGCAGCGTCTCGCGGGGGCCCACTAACTATGGCTACACCTTC. Translating it yields CSVSRGPTNYGYTF. The chain joins TRBV29-1 to TRBJ1-2; D is possibly TRBD1 (6 bases). This CDR3 has 14 residues. Looked up from germline, CDR1 is SQVTM and CDR2 is ANQGSEA. V lost 6 bases and J 0 bases, leaving 14 bases between the germline ends.

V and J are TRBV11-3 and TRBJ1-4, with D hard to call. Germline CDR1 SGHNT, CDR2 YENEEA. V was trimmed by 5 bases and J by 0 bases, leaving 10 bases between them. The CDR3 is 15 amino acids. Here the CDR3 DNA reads TGTGCCAGCAGCCATGGAAGTACAACTAATGAAAAACTGTTTTTT. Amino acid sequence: CASSHGSTTNEKLFF.

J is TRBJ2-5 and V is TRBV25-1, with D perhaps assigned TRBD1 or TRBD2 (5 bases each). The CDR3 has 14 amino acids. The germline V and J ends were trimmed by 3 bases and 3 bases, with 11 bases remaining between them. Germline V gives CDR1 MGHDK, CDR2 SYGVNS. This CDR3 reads CASSEGGGKETQYF. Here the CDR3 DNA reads TGTGCCAGCAGTGAGGGTGGGGGAAAAGAGACCCAGTACTTC.

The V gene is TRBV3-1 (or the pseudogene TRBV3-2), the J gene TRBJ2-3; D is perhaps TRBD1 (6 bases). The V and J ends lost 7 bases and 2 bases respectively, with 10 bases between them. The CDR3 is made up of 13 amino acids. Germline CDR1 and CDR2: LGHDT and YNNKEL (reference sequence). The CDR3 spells CASIGQPTDTQYF. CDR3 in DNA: TGTGCCAGCATAGGACAGCCCACAGATACGCAGTATTTT.

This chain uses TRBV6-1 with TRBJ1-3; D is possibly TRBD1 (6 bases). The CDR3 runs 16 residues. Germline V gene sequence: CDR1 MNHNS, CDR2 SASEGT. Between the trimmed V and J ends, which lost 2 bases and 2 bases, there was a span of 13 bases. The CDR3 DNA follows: TGTGCCAGCAGTGAAATAAGGCAGGGGACTGGAAACACCATATATTTT. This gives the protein CASSEIRQGTGNTIYF.

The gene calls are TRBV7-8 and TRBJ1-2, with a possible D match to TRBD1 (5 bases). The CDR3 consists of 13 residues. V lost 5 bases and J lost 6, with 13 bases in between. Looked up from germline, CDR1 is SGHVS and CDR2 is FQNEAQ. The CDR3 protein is CASSTDSSHGYTF. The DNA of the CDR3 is TGTGCCAGCAGCACCGACAGCTCTCATGGCTACACCTTC.

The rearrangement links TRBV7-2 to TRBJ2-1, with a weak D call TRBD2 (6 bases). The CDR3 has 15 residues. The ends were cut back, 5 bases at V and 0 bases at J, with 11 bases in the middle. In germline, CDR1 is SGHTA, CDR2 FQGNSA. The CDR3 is CASSRDSSSYNEQFF. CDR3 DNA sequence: TGTGCCAGCAGCCGGGACTCGAGCTCCTACAATGAGCAGTTCTTC.

The CDR3 nucleotides read TGTGCCACCTGGGGGGCTGAAGCTTTCTTT. This translates into CATWGAEAFF. V usage is TRBV6-5 and J usage is TRBJ1-1; possible D gene TRBD1, 5 bases. CDR1 is MNHEY, CDR2 SVGAGI, per germline. The V end was cut by 10 bases, the J end by 6 bases, with 9 bases between. The CDR3 is 10 residues long.

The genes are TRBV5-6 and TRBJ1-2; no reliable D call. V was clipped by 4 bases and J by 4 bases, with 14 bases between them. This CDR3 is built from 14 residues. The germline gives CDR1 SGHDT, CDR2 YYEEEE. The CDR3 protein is CASSAPVRPYGYTF. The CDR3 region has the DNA TGTGCCAGCAGCGCGCCCGTTAGGCCCTATGGCTACACCTTC.

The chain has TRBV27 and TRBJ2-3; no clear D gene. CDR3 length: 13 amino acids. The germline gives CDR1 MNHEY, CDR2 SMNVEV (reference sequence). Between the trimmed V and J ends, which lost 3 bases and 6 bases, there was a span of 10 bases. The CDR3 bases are TGTGCCAGCAGTTTGCTGGGTGGGGATACGCAGTATTTT. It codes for CASSLLGGDTQYF.

The CDR3 is CASRTVRSSNIQYF. The CDR3 DNA follows: TGTGCCAGTAGGACTGTCCGGAGCTCAAACATTCAGTACTTC. The chain employs TRBV19 and TRBJ2-4; no clear D. The germline gives CDR1 LNHDA, CDR2 SQIVND (reference sequence). V was clipped by 6 bases and J by 6 bases, with 15 bases between them. This CDR3 spans 14 amino acids. Full variable domain (outside the CDR3, taken from reference TRBV19 and TRBJ2-4): DGGITQSPKYLFRKEGQNVTLSCEQNLNHDAMYWYRQDPGQGLRLIYYSQIVNDFQKGDIAEGYSVSREKKESFPLTVTSAQKNPTAFYLCASRTVRSSNIQYFGAGTRLSVL.

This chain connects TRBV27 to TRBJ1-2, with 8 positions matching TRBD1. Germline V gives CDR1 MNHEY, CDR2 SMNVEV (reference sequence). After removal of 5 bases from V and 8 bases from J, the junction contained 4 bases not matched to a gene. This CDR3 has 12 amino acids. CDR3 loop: CASSTTGVGYTF. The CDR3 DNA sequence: TGTGCCAGCAGTACGACAGGGGTAGGCTACACCTTC.

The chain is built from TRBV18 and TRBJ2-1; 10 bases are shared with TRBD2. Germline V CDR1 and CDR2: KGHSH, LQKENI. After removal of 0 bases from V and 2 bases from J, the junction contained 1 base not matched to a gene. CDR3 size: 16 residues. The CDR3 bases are TGTGCCAGCTCACCACCGAGCGGGGGGGCCTACAATGAGCAGTTCTTC. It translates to CASSPPSGGAYNEQFF.

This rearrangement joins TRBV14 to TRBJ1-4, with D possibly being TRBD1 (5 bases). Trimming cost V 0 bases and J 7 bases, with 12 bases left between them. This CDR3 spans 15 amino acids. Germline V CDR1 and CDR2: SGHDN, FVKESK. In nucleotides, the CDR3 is TGTGCCAGCAGCCAAGAGGCAGGGAGGTTTGAAAAACTGTTTTTT. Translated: CASSQEAGRFEKLFF.

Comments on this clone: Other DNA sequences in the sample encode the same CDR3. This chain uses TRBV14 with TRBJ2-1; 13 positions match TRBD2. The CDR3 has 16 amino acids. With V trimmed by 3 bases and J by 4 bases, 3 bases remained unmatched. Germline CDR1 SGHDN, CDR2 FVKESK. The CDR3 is CASSQPGLAGYNEQFF. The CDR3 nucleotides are TGTGCCAGCAGCCAGCCGGGACTAGCGGGATACAATGAGCAGTTCTTC.

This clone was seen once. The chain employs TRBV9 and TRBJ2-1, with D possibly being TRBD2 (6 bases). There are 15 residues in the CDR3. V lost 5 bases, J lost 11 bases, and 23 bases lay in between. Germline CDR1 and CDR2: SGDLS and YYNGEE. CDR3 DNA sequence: TGTGCCAGCAGAGCCTCGGGACTGGGTGTGGGAAAGCAGTTCTTC. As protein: CASRASGLGVGKQFF.

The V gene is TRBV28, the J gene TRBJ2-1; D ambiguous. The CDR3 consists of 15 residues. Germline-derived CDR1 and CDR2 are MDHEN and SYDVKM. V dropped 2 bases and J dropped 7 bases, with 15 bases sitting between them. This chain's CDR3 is CASSLVVGIPNEQFF. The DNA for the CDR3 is TGTGCCAGCAGTTTAGTGGTAGGGATCCCTAATGAGCAGTTCTTC.

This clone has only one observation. The chain's CDR3 is CASTRVPGGYTF. In DNA, the CDR3 is TGTGCCAGCACAAGGGTTCCCGGTGGCTACACCTTC. This chain uses TRBV28 with TRBJ1-2, with D uncertain. The CDR3 has 12 residues. Per the germline V gene, CDR1 is MDHEN and CDR2 is SYDVKM. Trimming left V 7 bases short and J 7 bases short, with 13 bases between.

CDR3 nucleotide sequence: TGTGCCTGGAGTAGTGGCAAGGGAAATGAAAAACTGTTTTTT. Amino acid sequence: CAWSSGKGNEKLFF. The V and J genes are TRBV30 and TRBJ1-4, with D unclear. The V and J ends lost 2 bases and 5 bases respectively, with 12 bases between them. Germline-derived CDR1 and CDR2 are GTSNPN and SVGIG (reference sequence). The CDR3 is made up of 14 amino acids.

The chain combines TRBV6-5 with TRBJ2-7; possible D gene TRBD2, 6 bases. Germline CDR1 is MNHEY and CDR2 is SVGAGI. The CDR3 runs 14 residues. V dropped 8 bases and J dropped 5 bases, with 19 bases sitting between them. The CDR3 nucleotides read TGTGCCAGCTCCCGGGACGGGAGTTGGGACGAGCAGTACTTC. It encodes CASSRDGSWDEQYF.

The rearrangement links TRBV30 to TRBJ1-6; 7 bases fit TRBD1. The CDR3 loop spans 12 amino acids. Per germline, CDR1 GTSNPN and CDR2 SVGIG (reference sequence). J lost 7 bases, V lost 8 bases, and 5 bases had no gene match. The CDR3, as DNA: TGTGCCGAACAGGGGTCCAATTCACCCCTCCACTTT. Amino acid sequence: CAEQGSNSPLHF.

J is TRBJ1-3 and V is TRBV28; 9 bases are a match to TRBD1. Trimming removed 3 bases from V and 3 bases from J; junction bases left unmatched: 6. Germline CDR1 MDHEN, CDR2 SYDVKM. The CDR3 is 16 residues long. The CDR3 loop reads CASSLRGQGFGNTIYF. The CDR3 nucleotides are TGTGCCAGCAGTTTGAGGGGACAGGGATTTGGAAACACCATATATTTT.

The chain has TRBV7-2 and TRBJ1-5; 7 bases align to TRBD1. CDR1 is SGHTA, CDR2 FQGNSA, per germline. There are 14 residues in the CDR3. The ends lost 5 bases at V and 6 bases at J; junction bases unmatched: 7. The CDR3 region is CASSTQGLGQPQHF. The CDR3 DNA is TGTGCCAGCAGCACACAGGGGTTGGGTCAGCCCCAGCATTTT.